This T cell receptor beta chain was identified during a study of OX40 agonist ivuxolimab in advanced cancers. Clones were read by immunoSEQ multiplex PCR, and TCRdb kept only the in-frame ones, dropping some. Found here are about 48,000 clones, 70% to 85% of them singletons; the top ten hold 0.9% to 1.2%. Sequenced here: CD4+ or CD8+ T cells sorted from blood, sampled in a trial of the OX40 agonist ivuxolimab. This receptor was obtained from an adult with an advanced solid tumor such as melanoma, head and neck, liver or kidney cancer.

For the CDR3, the DNA is TGTGCCAGCAGCCTCGGGACAGGGATGTACGAGCAGTACTTC. Its translation: CASSLGTGMYEQYF. The V call is TRBV28, the J call TRBJ2-7, with 9 bases matching TRBD1. Trimming removed 6 bases from V and 4 bases from J; junction bases left unmatched: 7. The CDR3 runs to 14 residues. Germline V CDR1 and CDR2: MDHEN, SYDVKM.